One T cell receptor (beta chain) is described in this entry. Its antigen remains undetermined. The sample belongs to a study of CXCR3-negative and CXCR3-positive naive CD8 T cells (dated by TCRdb to about 2019). Describing the broader study: In total, approximately 140 million TRB reads were obtained, or roughly 1.5 +/- 0.3 million reads per library. The diversity and physicochemical repertoire analyses included about a dozen donors pooled from two independent experiments. For the TRBV-TRBJ cluster analysis, the naive subsets came from 5 or 6 donors, while the memory cells came from 3 donors.

The paper as a whole reports these results and caveats: Both naive subsets had comparably high repertoire diversity, while memory CD8+ T cells had much lower repertoire diversity. Because surface CD5, which is linked to self-reactivity in mice, was comparable between the naive subsets, TCR interaction strength was also inferred from the physicochemical properties of TRB CDR3s. CXCR3 expression partially decreased after cryopreservation, so most assays used freshly isolated PBMCs. Within the same donor, TRBV-TRBJ usage looked similar between naive CXCR3-negative and CXCR3-positive cells, but memory cells had distinct patterns.

This sample was sequenced with a NextSeq 550. The Human TCR Profiling Kit (MiLaboratory) was used to prepare UMI-labeled 5' RACE TRB cDNA libraries. The full amount of extracted RNA was used for cDNA synthesis, and the full amount of resulting cDNA was used for PCR amplification. Libraries were prepared in parallel with an identical number of PCR cycles. Regarding the original processing steps: With a requirement of at least two reads per UMI, MIGEC and MiXCR extracted about 50,000 +/- 10,000 unique UMI-labeled TRB cDNA molecules per library. On average, roughly 40,000 +/- 10,000 functional in-frame TRB CDR3 nucleotide clonotypes lacking stop codons were found per library. Diversity metrics, including normalized Shannon-Wiener and Chao1, were computed in VDJtools after downsampling to 5000 UMI-labeled TRB molecules per sample. For the central five CDR3 residues, VDJtools calculated physicochemical properties weighted by clonotype size, namely interaction energy, strength, volume and Kidera factor 4. TCRdb reprocessed the sequencing reads and holds a single record per CDR3 protein sequence, with no DNA. For this entry, the V and J calls and clone size follow TCRdb and not the study's own pipeline. This sample's table lists tens of thousands of distinct CDR3 sequences. The top ten clonotypes cover about a quarter of the sample.

Each CD8+ T cell subset was flow-sorted in triplicate, and a few hundred thousand cells per subset were placed directly into RLT lysis buffer. Standard density gradient centrifugation was used to isolate peripheral blood mononuclear cells from buffy coats. An RNeasy Mini Kit was used to extract total RNA from the sorted cells. The sample comprised memory CD8+ T cells from blood. The cell subset or site label of this sample denotes: conventional CD8+ memory T cells (TMEM), sorted as controls. The source of this sequence is a human donor in good health. Some clones in this sample may be carry-over from other donors' samples.

CDR3 sequence: CSARDLQAPNQPQHF. The rearrangement joined TRBV20-1 to TRBJ1-5. Via the germline V gene (reference sequence), CDR1 is DFQATT and CDR2 SNEGSKA. The CDR3, from cysteine to phenylalanine, totals 15 residues. Only the protein is available.